This entry lists 16 T cell receptor beta chains sequenced from one sample in a study of blood T cell repertoires in COVID-19. Measured with immunoSEQ multiplex PCR; TCRdb has only the in-frame clones, and not every one. This repertoire shows about 280,000 clones, roughly 89% found once; its top ten account for approximately 1.8%. Sequenced: PBMCs or T cells enriched from blood (not recorded which). The origin of the receptors is a woman in her sixties who had recovered from COVID-19.

CDR3 in amino acids: CASSSSGVYGYTF. CDR3 DNA sequence: TGTGCCAGCAGCTCGAGCGGGGTTTATGGCTACACCTTC. The chain joins TRBV7-8 to TRBJ1-2, with D unresolved. The germline V gene encodes CDR1 SGHVS and CDR2 FQNEAQ. The CDR3 runs 13 residues. V was trimmed by 4 bases and J by 5 bases, leaving 11 bases between them.

This sequence joins TRBV10-3 and TRBJ1-1; D gene unclear. CDR3 length: 13 amino acids. Trimming took 4 bases from V and 1 from J, leaving 7 bases between them. CDR1 and CDR2 from the germline V gene are ENHRY and SYGVKD. CDR3 amino acids: CAISGLQNTEAFF. The CDR3 coding sequence is TGTGCCATCAGTGGATTACAGAACACTGAAGCTTTCTTT.

The chain is built from TRBV18 and TRBJ1-2; no firm D call. The CDR3 spans 16 residues. V lost 6 bases and J 0 bases, leaving 17 bases between the germline ends. Per germline, CDR1 KGHSH and CDR2 LQKENI. The CDR3 protein is CASSTAHEPANYGYTF. The DNA of the CDR3 is TGTGCCAGCTCCACAGCACACGAGCCCGCTAACTATGGCTACACCTTC.

The rearrangement joins TRBV5-8 to TRBJ2-1; no definite D call. The germline V gene has CDR1 SGHTS and CDR2 YDEGEE. The V end was cut by 4 bases, the J end by 9 bases, with 8 bases between. The CDR3 extends over 11 amino acids. The CDR3 here is CASSLSGEQFF. CDR3 nucleotides: TGTGCCAGCAGCCTCTCGGGTGAGCAGTTCTTC.

The gene calls are TRBV5-1 and TRBJ2-1, with 8 positions matching TRBD2. The CDR3 extends over 15 amino acids. Germline assignment: CDR1 SGHRS and CDR2 YFSETQ. V lost 6 bases, J lost 6 bases, and 11 bases stayed unmatched. The CDR3 coding sequence is TGCGCCAGCATTGCGGGGGGCCAATTGGGCAATGAGCAGTTCTTC. Its translation is CASIAGGQLGNEQFF.

The chain combines TRBV5-6 with TRBJ2-7; possibly TRBD1 for D (6 bases). V lost 0 bases, J lost 7 bases, and 14 bases lay in between. This CDR3 has 14 amino acids. The germline V gene encodes CDR1 SGHDT and CDR2 YYEEEE. The CDR3 here is CASSLEWGLREQYF. The CDR3 nucleotides are TGTGCCAGCAGCTTGGAATGGGGGCTAAGGGAGCAGTACTTC.

The CDR3 loop reads CASSLNAGGSPLHF. CDR3 nucleotide sequence: TGTGCCAGCAGCTTAAATGCAGGAGGATCACCCCTCCACTTT. The chain carries TRBV7-3 and TRBJ1-6; D gene ambiguous. This CDR3 region has 14 residues. V shed 1 base and J shed 10 bases, with 11 bases lying between them. The V gene's germline CDR1 is SGHTA and CDR2 FQGTGA.

The chain employs TRBV19 and TRBJ1-2, with 10 bases that match TRBD1. The CDR3 runs 13 residues. J lost 2 bases, V lost 8 bases, and 2 bases had no gene match. Germline V lookup: CDR1 LNHDA, CDR2 SQIVND (reference sequence). Here the CDR3 reads CASETGGNYGYTF. The CDR3 coding sequence is TGTGCCAGTGAGACAGGGGGCAACTATGGCTACACCTTC.

The chain joins TRBV7-9 to TRBJ1-2, with TRBD1 identical over 8 bases. CDR3 size: 14 residues. The germline V gene has CDR1 SEHNR and CDR2 FQNEAQ (reference sequence). V was clipped by 3 bases and J by 5 bases; unmatched bases: 5. CDR3 sequence (DNA): TGTGCCAGCAGCTTCCGGGACAGGCAGTATGGCTACACCTTC. This codes for CASSFRDRQYGYTF. The whole variable domain, remainder taken from reference TRBV7-9 and TRBJ1-2, is DTGVSQNPRHKITKRGQNVTFRCDPISEHNRLYWYRQTLGQGPEFLTYFQNEAQLEKSRLLSDRFSAERPKGSFSTLEIQRTEQGDSAMYLCASSFRDRQYGYTFGSGTRLTVV.

The chain couples TRBV28 to TRBJ1-1; D is possibly TRBD1 (6 bases). Trimming pared 0 bases from V and 3 bases from J, leaving 11 bases between. This CDR3 spans 15 amino acids. Per germline, CDR1 MDHEN and CDR2 SYDVKM. The CDR3 DNA sequence: TGTGCCAGCAGTTTATGGGGGGGGCGGGACACTGAAGCTTTCTTT. Its protein product is CASSLWGGRDTEAFF.

This clone showed up just once. The chain carries TRBV30 and TRBJ1-4, with a weak D call TRBD1 (5 bases). The CDR3 has 14 amino acids. Germline V CDR1 and CDR2: GTSNPN, SVGIG (reference sequence). The V and J ends lost 5 bases and 7 bases respectively, with 17 bases between them. DNA of the CDR3: TGTGCCTGGTCCCCTCAGGGAGGCGGTGAAAAACTGTTTTTT. Translating gives CAWSPQGGGEKLFF.

The gene calls are TRBV6-4 and TRBJ1-5; no clear D. Germline loops: CDR1 MRHNA, CDR2 SNTAGT. The CDR3 extends over 15 amino acids. The V end was cut by 4 bases, the J end by 0 bases, with 10 bases between. The CDR3 sequence: CASSGGADSNQPQHF. In nucleotides, the CDR3 is TGTGCCAGCAGTGGGGGAGCCGATAGCAATCAGCCCCAGCATTTT.

V usage is TRBV9 and J usage is TRBJ2-3; no clear D. The CDR3 consists of 13 residues. Germline V gives CDR1 SGDLS, CDR2 YYNGEE. Deletions cut 7 bases from V and 4 bases from J, with 13 bases between. The CDR3 DNA sequence: TGTGCCAGCGGCCCAGCGACCCCAGATACGCAGTATTTT. As protein: CASGPATPDTQYF.

The chain combines TRBV5-1 with TRBJ1-4; the match to TRBD1 covers 10 bases. This CDR3 contains 15 residues. CDR1 is SGHRS and CDR2 is YFSETQ in the germline V gene. The ends lost 4 bases at V and 4 bases at J; junction bases unmatched: 4. The CDR3 DNA reads as TGCGCCAGCAGCCTCCGGACAGGGGGTAATGAAAAACTGTTTTTT. Translated, it gives CASSLRTGGNEKLFF.

This clone was recorded once. V usage is TRBV24-1 and J usage is TRBJ2-2, with D perhaps TRBD1 (5 bases). The CDR3 is made up of 14 amino acids. Germline V gives CDR1 KGHDR, CDR2 SFDVKD. Trimming took off 1 base at V and 3 bases at J, with 5 bases between the two ends. The chain's CDR3 is CATSDFRDTGELFF. The CDR3 DNA reads TGTGCCACCAGTGATTTCAGGGACACCGGGGAGCTGTTTTTT.

The rearrangement uses TRBV5-1 and TRBJ2-4, with TRBD2 as a possible D gene (6 bases). V lost 0 bases to trimming and J lost 5 bases, with 12 bases between them. The CDR3 spans 15 residues. From germline, CDR1 is SGHRS and CDR2 YFSETQ. For the CDR3, the DNA is TGCGCCAGCAGCTTGGTGGCGGGGCCGGAAAACATTCAGTACTTC. Translated: CASSLVAGPENIQYF.